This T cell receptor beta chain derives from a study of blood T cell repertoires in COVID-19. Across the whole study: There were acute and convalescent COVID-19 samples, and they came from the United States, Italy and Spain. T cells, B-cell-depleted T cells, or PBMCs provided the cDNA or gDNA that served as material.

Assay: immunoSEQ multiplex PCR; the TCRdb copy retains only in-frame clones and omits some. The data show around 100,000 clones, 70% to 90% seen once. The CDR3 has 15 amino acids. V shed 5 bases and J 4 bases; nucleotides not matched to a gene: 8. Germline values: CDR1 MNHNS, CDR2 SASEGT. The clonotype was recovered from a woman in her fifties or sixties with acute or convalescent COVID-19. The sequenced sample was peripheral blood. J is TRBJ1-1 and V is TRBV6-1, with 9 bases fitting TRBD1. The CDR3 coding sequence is TGTGCCAGCAGTATACCCGGACAGGGGAGCACTGAAGCTTTCTTT. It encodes CASSIPGQGSTEAFF.